Listed below are T cell receptor beta chains from one sample, sequenced in a study of shared clonotypes between healthy human individuals. The assay was immunoSEQ multiplex PCR, and TCRdb's table has in-frame clones only and misses some. The sample shows about 2,500,000 clones, around 94% of them seen only once. The material sequenced was naive CD4+ T cells sorted from blood. The receptors here all came from a man younger than 35 in good health. CDR3s leave out the opening cysteine and the closing phenylalanine or tryptophan. D genes are given only for firm matches.

j_call d_call v_call cdr3_aa
TRBJ2-7 TRBD2 TRBV11-2 ASSPTLAGGPYEQY
TRBJ1-5 . TRBV15 ATSRGRGGGNQPQH
TRBJ2-7 . TRBV10-3 AISDATDEQY
TRBJ2-7 . TRBV2 ASSEAFRTVDEQY
TRBJ1-4 . TRBV18 ASSRDNLNEKLF
TRBJ2-7 . TRBV5-1 ASSLRDASSYEQY
TRBJ2-3 . TRBV6-6 ASGELADNTDTQY
TRBJ1-1 . TRBV5-8 ASRRWGVNTEAF
TRBJ2-1 TRBD2 TRBV5-1 ASSLGGGPLNEQF
TRBJ1-1 . TRBV5-1 ASSLAEGASTEAF
TRBJ1-2 . TRBV30 AWREPTGGYT
TRBJ1-5 . TRBV7-7 ASSLGPDQPQH
TRBJ2-7 . TRBV25-1 ASSGRGKQPYEQY
TRBJ2-5 . TRBV19 ASSIGVETQY
TRBJ1-4 . TRBV5-6 ASSRRGNEKLF
TRBJ1-4 TRBD1 TRBV5-6 ASSYGTGRNEKLF
TRBJ2-7 TRBD2 TRBV10-2 ASSAGLADEQY
TRBJ2-3 TRBD1 TRBV5-1 ASSDGQGTDTQY
TRBJ2-2 TRBD2 TRBV7-2 ASSLPRASGTTGELF
TRBJ1-1 . TRBV11-2 ASSLDEIRTEAF
TRBJ2-7 . TRBV18 ASSPPPNSYEQY
TRBJ2-2 TRBD2 TRBV19 ASSIMRLATLNTGELF
TRBJ1-2 . TRBV6-5 ASRRGSDGYT
TRBJ2-5 . TRBV9 ASSVFAGPQETQY
TRBJ2-7 . TRBV18 ASSPYKGAYEQY
TRBJ2-1 . TRBV7-2 ASSFLAPSYNEQF
TRBJ1-1 . TRBV2 ASSGQMNTEAF
TRBJ2-3 . TRBV18 ASSPRGPDTQY
TRBJ1-1 . TRBV6-5 ASSYKTGGERTEAF
TRBJ2-2 . TRBV18 ASSPINVMGTGELF
TRBJ2-7 . TRBV11-2 ASSPTDSPSYEQY
TRBJ1-5 . TRBV5-1 ASSSGTGNQPQH
TRBJ2-7 . TRBV4-1 ASSQEGPSGEQY
TRBJ2-7 . TRBV27 ASSFDGPYEQY
TRBJ1-2 . TRBV11-2 ASSPGTVAGYT
TRBJ1-2 . TRBV7-2 ASSFSYGYT
TRBJ2-7 . TRBV7-2 ASSLGPLVVQY
TRBJ1-6 . TRBV5-6 ASSLFRGPNSPLH
TRBJ2-7 . TRBV27 ASSLGIGSHEQY
TRBJ2-5 TRBD2 TRBV5-1 ASSAQSAGGLETQY
TRBJ2-7 . TRBV2 ASSDGTGRSYEQY
TRBJ1-3 . TRBV7-6 ASSLAGQLSGNTIY
TRBJ1-2 . TRBV2 ASSSGHSVNYGYT
TRBJ2-7 . TRBV4-1 ASSRIAETIEQY
TRBJ1-5 . TRBV7-9 ASSFGIGWNPLVQPQH
TRBJ1-6 . TRBV18 ASSQKQADNSPLH
TRBJ1-5 . TRBV4-1 ASSSRTVREPQH
TRBJ1-3 . TRBV30 AWSGGARGNTIY
TRBJ1-1 . TRBV7-9 ASSSASGYTEAF
TRBJ1-5 . TRBV18 ASSPSGGNQPQH